The T cell receptor beta chain described here comes from a study of blood T cell repertoires in COVID-19. This CDR3 contains 15 residues. V gave up 5 bases and J gave up 5 bases; unmatched junction bases: 6. Germline assignment: CDR1 MNHEY and CDR2 SMNVEV (reference sequence). Only in-frame clones appear in the TCRdb table, and some are missing; sequencing was by immunoSEQ multiplex PCR. Among approximately 330,000 clones, 65% to 90% were seen once, and the ten largest hold about 4.2%. V is TRBV27 and J is TRBJ2-1; 10 nucleotides align to TRBD2. This TCR came from a woman aged 40 to 55 with acute COVID-19. The sample taken for sequencing was PBMCs or T cells enriched from blood (not recorded which). CDR3 in DNA: TGTGCCAGCAGTCATACTAGCGGGAAGAACAATGAGCAGTTCTTC. It codes for CASSHTSGKNNEQFF.